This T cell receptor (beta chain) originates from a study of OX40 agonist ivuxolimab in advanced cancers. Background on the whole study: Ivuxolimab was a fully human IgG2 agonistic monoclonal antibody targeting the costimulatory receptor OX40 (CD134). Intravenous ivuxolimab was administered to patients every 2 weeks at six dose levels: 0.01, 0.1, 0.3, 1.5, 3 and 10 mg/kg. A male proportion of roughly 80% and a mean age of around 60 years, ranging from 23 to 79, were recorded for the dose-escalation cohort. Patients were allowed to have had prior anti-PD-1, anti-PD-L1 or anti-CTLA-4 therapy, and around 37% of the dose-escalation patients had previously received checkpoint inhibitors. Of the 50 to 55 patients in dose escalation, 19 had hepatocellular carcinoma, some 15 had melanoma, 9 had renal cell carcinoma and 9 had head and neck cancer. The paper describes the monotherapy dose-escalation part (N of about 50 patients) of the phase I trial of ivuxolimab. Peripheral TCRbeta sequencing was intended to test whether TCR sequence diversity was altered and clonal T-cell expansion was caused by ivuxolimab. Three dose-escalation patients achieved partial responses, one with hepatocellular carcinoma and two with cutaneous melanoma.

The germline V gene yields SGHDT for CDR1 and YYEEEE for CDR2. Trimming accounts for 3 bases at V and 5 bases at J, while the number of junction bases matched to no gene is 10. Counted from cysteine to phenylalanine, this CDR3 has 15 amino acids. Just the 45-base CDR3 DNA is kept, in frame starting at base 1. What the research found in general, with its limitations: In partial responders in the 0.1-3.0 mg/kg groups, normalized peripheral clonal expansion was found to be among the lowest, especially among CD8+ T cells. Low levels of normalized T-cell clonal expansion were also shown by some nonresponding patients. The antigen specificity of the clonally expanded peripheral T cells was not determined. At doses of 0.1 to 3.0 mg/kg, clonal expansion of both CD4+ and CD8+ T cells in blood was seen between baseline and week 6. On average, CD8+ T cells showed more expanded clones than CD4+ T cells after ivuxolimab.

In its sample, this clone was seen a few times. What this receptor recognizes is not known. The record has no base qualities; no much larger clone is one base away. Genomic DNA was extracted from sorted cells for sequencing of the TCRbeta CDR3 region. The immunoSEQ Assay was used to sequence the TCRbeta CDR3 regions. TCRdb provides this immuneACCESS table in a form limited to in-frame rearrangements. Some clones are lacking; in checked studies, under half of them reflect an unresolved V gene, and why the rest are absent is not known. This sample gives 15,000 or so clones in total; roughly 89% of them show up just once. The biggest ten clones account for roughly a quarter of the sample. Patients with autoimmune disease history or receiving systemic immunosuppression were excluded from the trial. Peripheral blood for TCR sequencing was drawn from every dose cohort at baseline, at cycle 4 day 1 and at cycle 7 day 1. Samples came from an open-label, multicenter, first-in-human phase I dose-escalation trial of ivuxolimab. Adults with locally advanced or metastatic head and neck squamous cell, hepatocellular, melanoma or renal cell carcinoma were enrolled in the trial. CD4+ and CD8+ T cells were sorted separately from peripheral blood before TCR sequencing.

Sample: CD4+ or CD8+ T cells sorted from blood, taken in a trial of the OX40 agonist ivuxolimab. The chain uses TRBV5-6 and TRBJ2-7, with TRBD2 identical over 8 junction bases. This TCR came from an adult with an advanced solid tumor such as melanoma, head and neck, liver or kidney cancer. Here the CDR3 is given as CASSSWTSRVDEQYF. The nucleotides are TGTGCCAGCAGCTCATGGACTAGCCGAGTCGACGAGCAGTACTTC.